This T cell receptor (beta chain) was documented in a study of blood T cell repertoires in COVID-19 (dated by TCRdb to 2018 to 2020). At the level of the whole study: Samples from collaborators originated in the United States, Italy and Spain and spanned both the acute and convalescent phases of COVID-19. The prospective study material was composed of cDNA or gDNA derived from T cells, B-cell-depleted T cells, or PBMCs. The dataset comprised deeply sampled blood TCRbeta repertoires from subjects exposed to, actively infected with, or recovered from COVID-19. The repertoires were released in a freely available public database intended as a resource for research on the immune response to SARS-CoV-2. Samples came from the ongoing ImmuneRACE study (first 160 participants) plus 1,254 subjects from 6 global collaborators. Sample metadata almost always included a de-identified subject ID, COVID-19 status, age in years and sex. Where available, HLA class I and class II types were taken from metadata supplied by the sample provider and were not determined by assay-based typing.

The immunoSEQ Assay, a bias-controlled multiplex PCR, was used to amplify TCRbeta CDR3 regions from genomic DNA. The study's processing was this. The number of nucleated cells in each sample was estimated by amplification of reference gene primers within the assay. To quantify the absolute abundance of each unique TCRbeta CDR3 rearrangement, sequence reads were collapsed and filtered. For each sample, productive Simpson clonality was calculated as the square root of Simpson's diversity index over productive rearrangements. TCRdb holds this immuneACCESS table with in-frame rearrangements only. Some clones are missing; in checked studies, unresolved V genes explain under half, and the rest has no known cause. V, J and clone size are taken as reported in that table, and D and trimming were inferred from the DNA itself. Counted in this sample were a few hundred thousand clones; about 86% of them appeared once. The ten biggest clones cover more than 2% of the sample.

Overall study outcomes, separate from this receptor: How much clinical and demographic metadata was included differed by source and by participant, and the metadata was provided uncurated.

V is cut by 5 bases and J by 6 bases, and the space between the germline ends is 10 bases. Including the terminal cysteine and phenylalanine, the CDR3 comprises 13 residues. The kept DNA is CDR3 alone, 39 bases in frame from the first base. Based on the germline V gene, the CDR1 and CDR2 sequences are SGHVS and FQNEAQ. The collaborating institutions used their own protocols to collect whole blood in K2EDTA tubes. For TCRbeta analysis, collaborators shipped samples in one of three forms: frozen whole blood, isolated PBMCs, or DNA extracted from either of those sample types. As to this clone: The clone's antigen remains unknown. No per-base quality is available; no much larger clone lies one base away.

Input material: peripheral blood. The chain employs TRBV7-8 and TRBJ1-4, with no reliable assignment of the D segment. The sequence was collected from a woman aged 60-75 years with acute or convalescent COVID-19. The CDR3: CASSRSNDEKLFF. The DNA sequence reads TGTGCCAGCAGCCGGTCAAATGATGAAAAACTGTTTTTT.